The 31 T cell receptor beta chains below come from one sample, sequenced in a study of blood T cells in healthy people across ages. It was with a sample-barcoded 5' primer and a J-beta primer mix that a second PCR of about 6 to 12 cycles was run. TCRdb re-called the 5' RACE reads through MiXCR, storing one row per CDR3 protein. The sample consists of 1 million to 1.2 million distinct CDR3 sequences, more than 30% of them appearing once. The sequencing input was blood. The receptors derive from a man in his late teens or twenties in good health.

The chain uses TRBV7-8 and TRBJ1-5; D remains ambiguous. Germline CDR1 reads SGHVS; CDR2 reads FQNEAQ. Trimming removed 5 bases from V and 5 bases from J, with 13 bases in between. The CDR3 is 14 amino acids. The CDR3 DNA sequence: TGTGCCAGCAGCGCGACGGTTACTGATCAGCCCCAGCATTTT. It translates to CASSATVTDQPQHF. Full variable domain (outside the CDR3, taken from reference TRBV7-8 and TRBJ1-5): GAGVSQSPRYKVAKRGQDVALRCDPISGHVSLFWYQQALGQGPEFLTYFQNEAQLDKSGLPSDRFFAERPEGSVSTLKIQRTQQEDSAVYLCASSATVTDQPQHFGDGTRLSIL.

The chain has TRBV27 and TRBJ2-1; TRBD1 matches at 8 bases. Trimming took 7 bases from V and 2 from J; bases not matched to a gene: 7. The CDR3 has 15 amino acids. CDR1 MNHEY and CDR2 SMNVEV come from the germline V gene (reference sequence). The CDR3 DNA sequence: TGTGCCAGCAAGGAGCAGGGGGCGGCCTACAATGAGCAGTTCTTC. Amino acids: CASKEQGAAYNEQFF.

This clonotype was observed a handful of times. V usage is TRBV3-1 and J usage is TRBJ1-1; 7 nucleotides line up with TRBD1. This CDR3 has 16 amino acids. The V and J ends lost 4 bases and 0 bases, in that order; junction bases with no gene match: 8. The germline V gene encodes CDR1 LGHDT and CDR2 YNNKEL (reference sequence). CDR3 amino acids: CASSPPQGDMNTEAFF. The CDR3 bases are TGTGCCAGCAGCCCACCTCAGGGGGACATGAACACTGAAGCTTTCTTT.

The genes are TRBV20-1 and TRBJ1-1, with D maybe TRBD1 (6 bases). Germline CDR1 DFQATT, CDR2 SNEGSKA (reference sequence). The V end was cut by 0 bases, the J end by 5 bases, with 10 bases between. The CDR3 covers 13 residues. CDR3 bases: TGCAGTGCTAGAGATGTGGGGGCAACTGAAGCTTTCTTT. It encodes CSARDVGATEAFF.

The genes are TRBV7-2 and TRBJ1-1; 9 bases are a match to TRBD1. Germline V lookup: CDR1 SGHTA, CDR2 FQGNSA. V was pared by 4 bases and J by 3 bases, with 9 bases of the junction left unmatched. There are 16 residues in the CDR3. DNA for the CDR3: TGTGCCAGCAGCTGGGCTCCGGGACAGGGCCACACTGAAGCTTTCTTT. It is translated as CASSWAPGQGHTEAFF.

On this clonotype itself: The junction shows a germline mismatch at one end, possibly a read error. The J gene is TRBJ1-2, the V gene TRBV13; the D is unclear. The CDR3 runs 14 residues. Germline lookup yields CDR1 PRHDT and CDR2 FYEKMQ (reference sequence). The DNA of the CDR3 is TGTGCCAGCGGCTTAGATTGGGAAACGGGAGGCTACACCTTC. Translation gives CASGLDWETGGYTF.

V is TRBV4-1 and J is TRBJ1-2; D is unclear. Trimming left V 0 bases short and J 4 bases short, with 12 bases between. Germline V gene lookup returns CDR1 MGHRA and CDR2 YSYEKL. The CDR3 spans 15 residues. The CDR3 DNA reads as TGCGCCAGCAGCCAAGAGGGCGGCACGCTCTATGGCTACACCTTC. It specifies CASSQEGGTLYGYTF.

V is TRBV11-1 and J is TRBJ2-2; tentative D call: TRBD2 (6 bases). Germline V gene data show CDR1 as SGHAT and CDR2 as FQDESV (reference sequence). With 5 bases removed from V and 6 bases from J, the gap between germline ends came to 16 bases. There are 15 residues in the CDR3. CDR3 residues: CASSLATPGAGELFF. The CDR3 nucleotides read TGTGCCAGCAGCCTCGCCACGCCGGGGGCCGGGGAGCTGTTTTTT.

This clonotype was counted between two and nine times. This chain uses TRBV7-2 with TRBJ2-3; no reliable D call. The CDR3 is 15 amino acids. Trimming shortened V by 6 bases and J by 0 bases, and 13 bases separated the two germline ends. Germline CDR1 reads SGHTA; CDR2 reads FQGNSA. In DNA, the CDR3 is TGTGCCAGCAGGCCTATCCATACTAGCACAGATACGCAGTATTTT. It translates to CASRPIHTSTDTQYF.

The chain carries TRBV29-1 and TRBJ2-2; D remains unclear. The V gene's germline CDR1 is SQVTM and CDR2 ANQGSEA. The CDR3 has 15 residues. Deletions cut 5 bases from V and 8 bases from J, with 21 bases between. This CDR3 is CSVTLGHRVRGELFF. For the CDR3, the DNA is TGCAGCGTTACTTTAGGGCATAGGGTTCGGGGGGAGCTGTTTTTT.

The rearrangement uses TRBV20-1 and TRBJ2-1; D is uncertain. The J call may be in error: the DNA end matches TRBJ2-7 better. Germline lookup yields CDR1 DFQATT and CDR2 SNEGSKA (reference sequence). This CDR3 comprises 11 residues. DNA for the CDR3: TGCAGTGCGCCGAATTACAATGAGCAGTACTTC. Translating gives CSAPNYNEQYF.

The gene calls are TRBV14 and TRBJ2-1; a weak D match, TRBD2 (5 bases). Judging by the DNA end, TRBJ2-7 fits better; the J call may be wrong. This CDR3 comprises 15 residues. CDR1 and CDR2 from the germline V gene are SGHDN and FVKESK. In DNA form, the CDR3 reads TGTGCCAGCACGGCGCGGGCCAGCTCCTACAATGAGCAGTACTTC. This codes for CASTARASSYNEQYF.

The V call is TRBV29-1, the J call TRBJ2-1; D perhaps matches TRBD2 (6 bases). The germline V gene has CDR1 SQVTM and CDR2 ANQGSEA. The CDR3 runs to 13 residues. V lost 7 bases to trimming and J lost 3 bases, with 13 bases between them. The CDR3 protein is CSATFGGYNEQFF. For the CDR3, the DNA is TGCAGCGCAACCTTCGGGGGCTACAATGAGCAGTTCTTC.

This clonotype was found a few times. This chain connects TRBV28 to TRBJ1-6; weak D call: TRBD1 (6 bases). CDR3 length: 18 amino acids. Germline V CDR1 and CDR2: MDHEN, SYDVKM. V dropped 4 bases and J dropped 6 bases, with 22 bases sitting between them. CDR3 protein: CASSSLTTETGPNSPLHF. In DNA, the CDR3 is TGTGCCAGCAGTTCCCTGACGACCGAGACAGGTCCTAATTCACCCCTCCACTTT.

CDR3 bases: TGCAGTGCTCGAACTTCTTGGGGGGGCAGGGGTGAGGCTTTCTTT. Translated: CSARTSWGGRGEAFF. The chain uses TRBV20-1 and TRBJ1-1; TRBD1 might be the D (6 bases). V lost 5 bases, J lost 11 bases, and 27 bases lay in between. The CDR3 runs to 15 residues. In germline, CDR1 is DFQATT, CDR2 SNEGSKA (reference sequence).

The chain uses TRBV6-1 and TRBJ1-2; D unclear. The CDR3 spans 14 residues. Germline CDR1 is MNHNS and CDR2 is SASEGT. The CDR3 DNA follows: TGTGCTGTGAAAGACCCAGGTTTCATCTATGGCTACACCTTC. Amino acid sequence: CAVKDPGFIYGYTF.

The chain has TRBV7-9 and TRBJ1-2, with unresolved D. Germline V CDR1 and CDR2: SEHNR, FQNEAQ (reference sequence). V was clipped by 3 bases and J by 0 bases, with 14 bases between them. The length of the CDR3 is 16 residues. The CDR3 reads CASSFALQTSNYGYTF. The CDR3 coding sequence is TGTGCCAGCAGCTTTGCCCTCCAAACCTCTAACTATGGCTACACCTTC.

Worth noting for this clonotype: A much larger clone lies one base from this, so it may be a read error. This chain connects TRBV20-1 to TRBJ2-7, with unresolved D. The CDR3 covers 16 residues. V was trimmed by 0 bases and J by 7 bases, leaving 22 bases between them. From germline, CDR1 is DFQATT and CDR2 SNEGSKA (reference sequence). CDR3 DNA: TGCAGTGCTAGAGATCCTAAGGGTTCGGCCTACAATGAGCAGTACTTC. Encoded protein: CSARDPKGSAYNEQYF.

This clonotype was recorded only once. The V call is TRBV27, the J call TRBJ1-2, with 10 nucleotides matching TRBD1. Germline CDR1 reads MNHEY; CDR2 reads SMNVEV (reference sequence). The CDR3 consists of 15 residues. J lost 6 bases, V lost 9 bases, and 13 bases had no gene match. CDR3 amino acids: CASRKTGGVLDGYTF. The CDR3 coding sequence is TGTGCCAGTCGGAAGACAGGGGGCGTCCTGGATGGCTACACCTTC.

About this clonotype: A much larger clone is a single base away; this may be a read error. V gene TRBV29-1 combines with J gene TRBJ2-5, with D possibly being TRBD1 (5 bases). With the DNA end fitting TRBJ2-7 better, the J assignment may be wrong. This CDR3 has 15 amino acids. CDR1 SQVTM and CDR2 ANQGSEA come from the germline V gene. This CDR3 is CSVGKTVALIYEQYF. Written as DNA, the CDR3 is TGCAGCGTTGGAAAGACAGTGGCTTTGATCTACGAGCAGTACTTC.

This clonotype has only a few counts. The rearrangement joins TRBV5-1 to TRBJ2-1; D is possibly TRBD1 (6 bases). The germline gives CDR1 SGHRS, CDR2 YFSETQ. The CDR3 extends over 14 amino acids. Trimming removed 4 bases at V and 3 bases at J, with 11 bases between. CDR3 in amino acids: CASSTEGGYNEQFF. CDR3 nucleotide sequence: TGCGCCAGCAGCACCGAAGGGGGCTACAATGAGCAGTTCTTC.

CDR3 sequence (DNA): TGCAGTGCTAGCGGGGCTGTTTCCTACAATGAGCAGTTCTTC. This sequence encodes CSASGAVSYNEQFF. The gene calls are TRBV20-1 and TRBJ2-1; D assignment may be TRBD1 or TRBD2 (5 bases each). The CDR3 is 14 residues long. CDR1 is DFQATT and CDR2 is SNEGSKA in the germline V gene (reference sequence). With 3 bases removed from V and 1 base from J, the gap between germline ends came to 10 bases.

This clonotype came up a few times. The CDR3 region is CAIRGDLGGYTF. The CDR3 nucleotides read TGTGCCATCAGGGGGGACCTGGGGGGCTACACCTTC. The chain carries TRBV10-3 and TRBJ1-2, with D perhaps matching TRBD1 (5 bases). The CDR3 is 12 amino acids. The germline CDR1 and CDR2 sequences are ENHRY and SYGVKD. The germline V and J ends were trimmed by 6 bases and 8 bases, with 13 bases remaining between them.

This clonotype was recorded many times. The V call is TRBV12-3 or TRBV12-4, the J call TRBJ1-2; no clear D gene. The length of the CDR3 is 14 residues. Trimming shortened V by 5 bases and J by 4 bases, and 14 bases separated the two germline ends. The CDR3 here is CASSVSGLGYGYTF. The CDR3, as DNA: TGTGCCAGCAGTGTCAGCGGTCTCGGCTATGGCTACACCTTC.

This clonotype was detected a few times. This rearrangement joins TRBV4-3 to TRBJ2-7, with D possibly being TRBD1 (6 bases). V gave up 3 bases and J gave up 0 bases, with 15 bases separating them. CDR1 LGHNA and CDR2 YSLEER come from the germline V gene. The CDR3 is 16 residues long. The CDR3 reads CASSHDTGQNSYEQYF. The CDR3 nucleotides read TGCGCCAGCAGCCACGATACGGGACAAAACTCCTACGAGCAGTACTTC.

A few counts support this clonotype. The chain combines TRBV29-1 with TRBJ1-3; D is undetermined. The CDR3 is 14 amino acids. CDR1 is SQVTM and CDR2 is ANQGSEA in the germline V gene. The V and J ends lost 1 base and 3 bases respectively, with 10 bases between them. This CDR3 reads CSVEGPGGGNTIYF. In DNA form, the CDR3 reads TGCAGCGTTGAAGGCCCCGGAGGTGGAAACACCATATATTTT.

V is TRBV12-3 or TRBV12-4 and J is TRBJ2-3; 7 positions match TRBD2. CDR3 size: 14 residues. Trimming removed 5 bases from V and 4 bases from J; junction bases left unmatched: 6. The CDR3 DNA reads TGTGCCAGCAGTCCGAGCGGGGCCCCAGATACGCAGTATTTT. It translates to CASSPSGAPDTQYF.

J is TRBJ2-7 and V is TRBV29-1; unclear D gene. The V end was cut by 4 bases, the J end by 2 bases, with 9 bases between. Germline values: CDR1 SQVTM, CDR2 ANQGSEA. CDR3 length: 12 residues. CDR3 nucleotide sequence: TGCAGCGTTGGAGAAGGGACCTACGAGCAGTACTTC. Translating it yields CSVGEGTYEQYF.

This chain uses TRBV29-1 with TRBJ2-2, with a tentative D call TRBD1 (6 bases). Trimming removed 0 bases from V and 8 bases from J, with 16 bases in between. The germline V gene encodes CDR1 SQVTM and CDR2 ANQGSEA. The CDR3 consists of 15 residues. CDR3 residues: CSVEDGAGETGELFF. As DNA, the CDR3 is TGCAGCGTTGAAGATGGGGCAGGGGAAACGGGGGAGCTGTTTTTT.

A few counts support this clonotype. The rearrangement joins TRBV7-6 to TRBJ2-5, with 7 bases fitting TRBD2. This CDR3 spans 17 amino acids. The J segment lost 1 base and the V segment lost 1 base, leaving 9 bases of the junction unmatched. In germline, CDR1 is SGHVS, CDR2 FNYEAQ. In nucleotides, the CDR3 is TGTGCCAGCAGCTTAGAAGTGGGAGGGACTCTCCAAGAGACCCAGTACTTC. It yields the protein CASSLEVGGTLQETQYF.

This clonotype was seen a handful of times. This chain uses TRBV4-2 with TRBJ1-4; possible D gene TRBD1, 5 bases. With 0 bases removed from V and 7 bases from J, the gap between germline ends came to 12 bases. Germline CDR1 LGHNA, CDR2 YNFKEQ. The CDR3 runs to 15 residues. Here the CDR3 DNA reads TGTGCCAGCAGCCAAGACTCCGGGGGGGGTGAAAAACTGTTTTTT. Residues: CASSQDSGGGEKLFF.